Following are 11 T cell receptor beta chains from one sample sequenced in a study of shared clonotypes between healthy human individuals. Measured with immunoSEQ multiplex PCR; TCRdb has only the in-frame clones, and not every one. The sample records about 110,000 clones, 55% to 80% being singletons. Sequenced material: memory CD8+ T cells sorted from blood. Subset: CD45RO+ cells pooled with CCR7-negative TemRA cells. These receptors were obtained from a woman aged 30 to 39 in good health.

This chain joins TRBV7-9 and TRBJ2-7; 7 positions match TRBD1. Looked up from germline, CDR1 is SEHNR and CDR2 is FQNEAQ (reference sequence). This CDR3 comprises 14 residues. V shed 5 bases, J shed 7 bases, and the junction held 11 bases outside the gene matches. The DNA for the CDR3 is TGTGCCAGCAGCGCACGTGCAGGGGGTGGAGAGCAGTACTTC. The encoded protein is CASSARAGGGEQYF.

The chain uses TRBV9 and TRBJ2-2, with 8 bases aligning to TRBD2. This CDR3 contains 14 residues. Germline lookup yields CDR1 SGDLS and CDR2 YYNGEE. The trim removed 0 bases at V and 6 bases at J, leaving 1 base unmatched. The CDR3 region is CASSVGGRSGELFF. The CDR3 DNA sequence: TGTGCCAGCAGCGTAGGCGGGAGGTCCGGGGAGCTGTTTTTT.

This chain connects TRBV19 to TRBJ1-1; D ambiguous. This CDR3 spans 14 amino acids. CDR1 is LNHDA, CDR2 SQIVND, per germline (reference sequence). Trimming took off 3 bases at V and 1 base at J, with 9 bases between the two ends. In nucleotides, the CDR3 is TGTGCCAGTAGTATCCTCTGGGAGAACACTGAAGCTTTCTTT. Protein product: CASSILWENTEAFF.

This chain links TRBV6-6 with TRBJ2-5; D might be TRBD1 (6 bases). TRBJ2-7 matches the DNA end more closely, so the J call is doubtful. Germline assignment: CDR1 MNHNY and CDR2 SVGAGI (reference sequence). This CDR3 has 15 residues. CDR3 DNA sequence: TGTGCCACTATGACTCCGGGACAATCCTCCTACGAGCAGTACTTC. Encoded protein: CATMTPGQSSYEQYF.

This clone appeared a few times. This sequence joins TRBV28 and TRBJ1-1; possible D gene TRBD1, 5 bases. CDR1 and CDR2 from the germline V gene are MDHEN and SYDVKM. The CDR3 length is 15 residues. Trimming stripped 4 bases from V and 2 bases from J, with 14 bases between. CDR3 nucleotide sequence: TGTGCCAGCAGTTACCGACAGTGGGCTAACACTGAAGCTTTCTTT. Translation: CASSYRQWANTEAFF.

The V gene is TRBV4-1, the J gene TRBJ1-4; D unclear. Germline assignment: CDR1 MGHRA and CDR2 YSYEKL. V was clipped by 3 bases and J by 6 bases, with 17 bases between them. The CDR3 is 16 residues long. In DNA form, the CDR3 reads TGCGCCAGCAGCCAGCAAATCAGAGAAGGCTATGAAAAACTGTTTTTT. Its translation is CASSQQIREGYEKLFF.

Here the CDR3 reads CASSQARIEQYF. The CDR3 DNA reads TGTGCCAGCAGCCAAGCTAGAATCGAGCAGTACTTC. The chain couples TRBV14 to TRBJ2-7; unclear D gene. This CDR3 is built from 12 residues. Trimming took 1 base from V and 6 from J, leaving 7 bases between them. From germline, CDR1 is SGHDN and CDR2 FVKESK.

This clone was picked up one time. A much larger clone lies a single base off, so this may be a read error. Other DNA variants within this sample encode the same CDR3. Here the CDR3 DNA reads TGTGCCAGCAGCGTAGGCGGGAGTGCCACCGGGGAGTTGTTTTTT. Its protein product is CASSVGGSATGELFF. The chain recombines TRBV9 with TRBJ2-2, with 7 bases matching TRBD2. Germline-derived CDR1 and CDR2 are SGDLS and YYNGEE. This CDR3 region has 15 residues.

CDR3 nucleotide sequence: TGTGCCAGCAGCTTCCAGGCGGGAGGGGCGGAGACCCAGTACTTC. It codes for CASSFQAGGAETQYF. J is TRBJ2-5 and V is TRBV5-4; 9 bases agree with TRBD2. V dropped 2 bases and J dropped 5; count of bases not matched to a gene: 7. CDR3 size: 15 residues. Germline V gene sequence: CDR1 SGHNT, CDR2 YYREEE (reference sequence).

The chain carries TRBV7-8 and TRBJ2-7, with D possibly called TRBD1 or TRBD2 (5 bases each). The CDR3 totals 15 residues. V was clipped by 5 bases and J by 5 bases, with 19 bases between them. Germline V gene sequence: CDR1 SGHVS, CDR2 FQNEAQ. The DNA of the CDR3 is TGTGCCAGCAGCCCTCTTCAGGGACCGGGGCACGAGCAGTACTTC. Amino acid sequence: CASSPLQGPGHEQYF.

A few counts support this clone. The chain has TRBV7-2 and TRBJ1-1; D is unclear. V was pared by 5 bases and J by 0 bases, with 7 bases between. There are 13 residues in the CDR3. Germline V CDR1 and CDR2: SGHTA, FQGNSA. DNA for the CDR3: TGTGCCAGCAGCGAGACTGTGAACACTGAAGCTTTCTTT. Encoded protein: CASSETVNTEAFF.